One sample yielded the 22 T cell receptor beta chains listed below, sequenced in a study of human T cells and chemical hapten exposure. As for time point: patch test 1, 2 weeks after DPC sensitization. Described treatment: therapeutic diphenylcyclopropenone sensitization with weekly scalp DPC. TCRdb independently ran MiXCR on the RACE reads; one entry per CDR3 protein. The table lists 150,000 or so distinct CDR3 sequences, about 15% of them singletons. The sample in question was whole blood, obtained in connection with sensitization to the hapten diphenylcyclopropenone (DPC). The receptor set was obtained from a woman under 40 with alopecia areata. Some clones in this sample may be carry-over from other donors' samples.

This clonotype has ten or more counts. The gene calls are TRBV6-2 or TRBV6-3 and TRBJ2-2, with 7 bases fitting TRBD2. CDR3 length: 14 residues. Looked up from germline, CDR1 is MNHEY and CDR2 is SVGEGT. V trimming: 2 bases; J trimming: 6 bases; junction bases outside the gene matches: 3. The CDR3 is CASSYIREAGELFF. The CDR3, as DNA: TGTGCCAGCAGTTACATCCGGGAGGCCGGGGAGCTGTTTTTT.

This clonotype came up a few times. The rearrangement joins TRBV4-3 to TRBJ2-7; possibly TRBD2 for D (5 bases). The ends were cut back, 3 bases at V and 1 base at J, with 16 bases in the middle. The germline CDR1 and CDR2 sequences are LGHNA and YSLEER. This CDR3 spans 16 amino acids. This chain's CDR3 is CASSQSIEGRSYEQYF. CDR3 coding DNA: TGCGCCAGCAGCCAGAGTATAGAGGGCAGGTCCTACGAGCAGTACTTC.

This clonotype has at least ten counts. This chain uses TRBV20-1 with TRBJ1-5, with D perhaps TRBD1 (5 bases). The V end was cut by 3 bases, the J end by 3 bases, with 12 bases between. The CDR3 extends over 14 amino acids. Germline lookup yields CDR1 DFQATT and CDR2 SNEGSKA (reference sequence). The CDR3 region is CSASLQEFNQPQHF. CDR3 in DNA: TGCAGTGCTAGTCTACAGGAGTTCAATCAGCCCCAGCATTTT.

This clonotype appeared many times. The CDR3 spells CASSQDSGSSYNEQFF. CDR3 nucleotide sequence: TGTGCCAGCAGCCAAGATAGCGGGAGCTCCTACAATGAGCAGTTCTTC. The rearrangement uses TRBV4-2 and TRBJ2-1; 9 nucleotides agree with TRBD2. This CDR3 is built from 16 residues. Trimming at V came to 0 bases and at J to 0 bases, leaving 0 bases not matched to a gene. Germline V gene lookup returns CDR1 LGHNA and CDR2 YNFKEQ.

V and J are TRBV29-1 and TRBJ2-1, with D uncertain. This CDR3 region has 14 residues. CDR1 and CDR2 from the germline V gene are SQVTM and ANQGSEA. V was pared by 4 bases and J by 1 base, with 11 bases between. The CDR3: CSVGTITSYNEQFF. CDR3 sequence (DNA): TGCAGCGTTGGTACCATCACATCCTACAATGAGCAGTTCTTC.

The CDR3: CASAGTSGSWTGELFF. CDR3 bases: TGTGCCAGCGCGGGGACTAGCGGGAGTTGGACCGGGGAGCTGTTTTTT. V is TRBV28 and J is TRBJ2-2; 14 bases are a match to TRBD2. The germline V gene encodes CDR1 MDHEN and CDR2 SYDVKM. J lost 5 bases, V lost 8 bases, and 7 bases had no gene match. This CDR3 contains 16 residues.

The rearrangement joins TRBV20-1 to TRBJ2-7, with D unresolved. The CDR3 covers 13 residues. The V and J ends lost 1 base and 2 bases respectively, with 9 bases between them. Germline lookup yields CDR1 DFQATT and CDR2 SNEGSKA (reference sequence). The CDR3 region has the DNA TGCAGTGCTAGAGGGGGTGTGCCCTACGAGCAGTACTTC. Translation: CSARGGVPYEQYF.

This clonotype was seen just once. A much larger clone differs from this one at a single base, so this may be a read error. The chain carries TRBV6-5 and TRBJ2-7, with D perhaps matching TRBD1 or TRBD2 (5 bases each). The V end lost 3 bases, the J end lost 7 bases, and 19 bases lay between the germline ends. CDR3 length equals 15 residues. Germline-derived CDR1 and CDR2 are MNHEY and SVGAGI. Written as DNA, the CDR3 is TGTGCCAGCAGTTATCGGGGCGCCCTGCTGGGAGAGCAGTACTTC. This gives the protein CASSYRGALLGEQYF.

The table lists this clonotype with a few counts. The V and J genes are TRBV27 and TRBJ2-1, with a weak D call TRBD2 (6 bases). The CDR3 is 13 residues long. V lost 6 bases and J lost 8, with 14 bases in between. Germline CDR1 and CDR2: MNHEY and SMNVEV (reference sequence). CDR3 sequence: CASRAGFGYEQFF. For the CDR3, the DNA is TGTGCCAGCAGGGCGGGATTTGGATATGAGCAGTTCTTC.

The gene calls are TRBV28 and TRBJ1-1; D is undetermined. The ends were cut back, 6 bases at V and 5 bases at J, with 7 bases in the middle. CDR1 is MDHEN and CDR2 is SYDVKM in the germline V gene. The CDR3 has 11 residues. CDR3 amino acids: CASRERTEAFF. The CDR3 bases are TGTGCCAGCAGAGAGAGAACTGAAGCTTTCTTT.

The V gene is TRBV5-1, the J gene TRBJ2-5; 12 nucleotides match TRBD2. Trimming removed 4 bases from V and 4 bases from J; junction bases left unmatched: 5. The CDR3 loop spans 15 amino acids. Germline V CDR1 and CDR2: SGHRS, YFSETQ. CDR3 nucleotides: TGCGCCAGCAGCGCGACTAGCGGGAGAGGAGAGACCCAGTACTTC. Translating gives CASSATSGRGETQYF.

This clonotype was detected only a few times. The V and J genes are TRBV30 and TRBJ2-7, with 7 nucleotides matching TRBD1. V gave up 1 base and J gave up 4 bases; unmatched junction bases: 4. Per germline, CDR1 GTSNPN and CDR2 SVGIG (reference sequence). This CDR3 spans 13 amino acids. The CDR3 loop is CAWSGGTEYEQYF. CDR3 in DNA: TGTGCCTGGAGTGGGGGGACAGAGTACGAGCAGTACTTC.

J is TRBJ2-7 and V is TRBV27, with D possibly TRBD2 on 6 matching bases. The V end was cut by 3 bases, the J end by 4 bases, with 13 bases between. The CDR3 loop spans 14 amino acids. The germline V gene encodes CDR1 MNHEY and CDR2 SMNVEV (reference sequence). CDR3 sequence reads: CASSFGPGGYEQYF. CDR3 coding DNA: TGTGCCAGCAGTTTCGGTCCCGGGGGATACGAGCAGTACTTC.

To note about this clonotype: A much larger clone lies one base from this, so it may be a read error. CDR3 nucleotide sequence: TGTGCCAGTCACAGGGGCGGGACTGAAGCTTTCTTT. This gives the protein CASHRGGTEAFF. The chain carries TRBV27 and TRBJ1-1, with 7 bases fitting TRBD1. Germline V gene sequence: CDR1 MNHEY, CDR2 SMNVEV (reference sequence). Losses at the gene ends were 9 bases for V and 5 bases for J; bases not matched to a gene: 6. This CDR3 contains 12 residues.

V usage is TRBV7-2 and J usage is TRBJ2-7; 7 bases align to TRBD2. This CDR3 comprises 14 residues. Unmatched junction bases numbered 4, after V lost 1 base and J lost 4 bases. In germline, CDR1 is SGHTA, CDR2 FQGNSA. CDR3 sequence: CASSLDNSGYEQYF. CDR3 in DNA: TGTGCCAGCAGCTTAGATAATAGCGGGTACGAGCAGTACTTC.

This clonotype appeared a few times. The chain carries TRBV7-9 and TRBJ2-3, with 9 bases identical to TRBD2. Germline V gene data show CDR1 as SEHNR and CDR2 as FQNEAQ (reference sequence). V gave up 5 bases and J gave up 2 bases; unmatched junction bases: 8. This CDR3 contains 16 residues. The CDR3 protein is CASSPNLGLATDTQYF. CDR3 coding DNA: TGTGCCAGCAGCCCGAATCTGGGACTAGCCACAGATACGCAGTATTTT. Full variable domain (rest looked up from reference TRBV7-9 and TRBJ2-3): DTGVSQNPRHKITKRGQNVTFRCDPISEHNRLYWYRQTLGQGPEFLTYFQNEAQLEKSRLLSDRFSAERPKGSFSTLEIQRTEQGDSAMYLCASSPNLGLATDTQYFGPGTRLTVL.

This clonotype was counted between two and nine times. The chain has TRBV9 and TRBJ2-7; D may be TRBD2 (7 bases). This CDR3 comprises 17 residues. Germline-derived CDR1 and CDR2 are SGDLS and YYNGEE. Trimming stripped 4 bases from V and 3 bases from J, with 23 bases between. The CDR3 DNA sequence: TGTGCCAGCAGCCAAGGGGGGGCTAGCGGAGTCCTCTACGAGCAGTACTTC. It yields the protein CASSQGGASGVLYEQYF.

V and J are TRBV15 and TRBJ1-1, with unresolved D. The CDR3 runs to 11 residues. V gave up 3 bases and J gave up 5 bases, with 4 bases separating them. Germline CDR1 LNHNV, CDR2 YYDKDF (reference sequence). CDR3 in amino acids: CATSRQTEAFF. The CDR3 DNA reads TGTGCCACCAGCAGGCAAACTGAAGCTTTCTTT. Filled out from reference TRBV15 and TRBJ1-1, the complete variable domain reads DAMVIQNPRYQVTQFGKPVTLSCSQTLNHNVMYWYQQKSSQAPKLLFHYYDKDFNNEADTPDNFQSRRPNTSFCFLDIRSPGLGDTAMYLCATSRQTEAFFGQGTRLTVV.

This clonotype has only a few counts. The V and J genes are TRBV11-2 and TRBJ2-1; D gene ambiguous. V lost 5 bases and J 7 bases, leaving 15 bases between the germline ends. The CDR3 runs to 14 residues. In germline, CDR1 is SGHAT, CDR2 FQNNGV. CDR3 bases: TGTGCCAGCAGCCCAGAGCCTACCGCTAATGAGCAGTTCTTC. Its translation: CASSPEPTANEQFF.

The table lists this clonotype with a few counts. V usage is TRBV10-3 and J usage is TRBJ2-5; 10 bases are shared with TRBD2. The V gene's germline CDR1 is ENHRY and CDR2 SYGVKD. CDR3 length: 15 amino acids. V was pared by 1 base and J by 3 bases, with 2 bases of the junction left unmatched. The CDR3, as DNA: TGTGCCATCAGTGAGTGGACTAGCGGCAAAGAGACCCAGTACTTC. This codes for CAISEWTSGKETQYF.

This clonotype was detected only a few times. The chain carries TRBV28 and TRBJ1-6; D is ambiguous. The CDR3 spans 14 residues. CDR1 and CDR2 (germline): MDHEN, SYDVKM. The V gene lost 7 bases and the J gene lost 3 bases, with 10 bases spanning the gap. The CDR3 reads CASNAEIYNSPLHF. The DNA for the CDR3 is TGTGCCAGCAACGCCGAGATCTATAATTCACCCCTCCACTTT.

V usage is TRBV7-2 and J usage is TRBJ1-2; 8 bases are a match to TRBD1. J was trimmed by 6 bases and V by 5 bases; bases with no gene match: 5. The V gene's germline CDR1 is SGHTA and CDR2 FQGNSA. The CDR3 has 13 amino acids. The CDR3 DNA reads as TGTGCCAGCAGCACAAGGACAGGGAATGGCTACACCTTC. It yields the protein CASSTRTGNGYTF.